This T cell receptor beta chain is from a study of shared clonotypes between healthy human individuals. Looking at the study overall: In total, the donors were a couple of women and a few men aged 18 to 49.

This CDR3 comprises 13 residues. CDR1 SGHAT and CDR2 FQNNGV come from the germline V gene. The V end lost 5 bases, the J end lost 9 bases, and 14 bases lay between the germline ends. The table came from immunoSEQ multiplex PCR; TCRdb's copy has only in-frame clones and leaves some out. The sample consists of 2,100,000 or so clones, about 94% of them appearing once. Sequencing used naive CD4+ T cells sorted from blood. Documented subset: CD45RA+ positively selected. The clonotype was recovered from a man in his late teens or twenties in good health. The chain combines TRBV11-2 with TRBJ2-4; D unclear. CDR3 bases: TGTGCCAGCAGCGGCGGAGATTACGGCATTCAGTACTTC. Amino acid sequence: CASSGGDYGIQYF.